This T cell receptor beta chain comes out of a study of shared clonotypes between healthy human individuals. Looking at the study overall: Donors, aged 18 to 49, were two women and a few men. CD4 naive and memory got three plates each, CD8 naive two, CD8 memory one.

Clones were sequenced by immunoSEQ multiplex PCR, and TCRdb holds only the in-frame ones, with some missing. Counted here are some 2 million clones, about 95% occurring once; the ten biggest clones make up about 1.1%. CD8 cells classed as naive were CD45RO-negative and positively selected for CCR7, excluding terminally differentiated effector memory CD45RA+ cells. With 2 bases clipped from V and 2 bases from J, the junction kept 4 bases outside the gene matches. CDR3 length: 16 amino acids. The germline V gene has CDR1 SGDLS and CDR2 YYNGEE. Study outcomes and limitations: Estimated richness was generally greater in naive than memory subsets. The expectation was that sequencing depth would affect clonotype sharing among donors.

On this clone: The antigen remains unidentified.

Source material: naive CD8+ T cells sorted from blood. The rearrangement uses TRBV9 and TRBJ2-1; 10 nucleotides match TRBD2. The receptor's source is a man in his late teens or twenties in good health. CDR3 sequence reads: CASSVWTSGPYNEQFF. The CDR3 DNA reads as TGTGCCAGCAGCGTGTGGACTAGCGGACCCTACAATGAGCAGTTCTTC.